The clone carrying this T cell receptor (beta chain) has only a few counts. The V end was cut by 5 bases, the J end by 3 bases, with 13 bases between. Germline V CDR1 and CDR2: SGHAT, FQDESV (reference sequence). The CDR3 extends over 14 amino acids. Stated time point: cycle 4 day 1 (C4D1), after more than 5 weeks of nivolumab. All patients relapsed after autologous stem cell transplantation, and brentuximab vedotin exposure varied. The protocol was immunoSEQ multiplex PCR, while the TCRdb copy is restricted to in-frame clones and leaves out a portion. The sample lists tens of thousands of clones; over 65% were seen once. The data were obtained in a study of PD-1 blockade in classical Hodgkin lymphoma.

This sample comprised peripheral blood mononuclear cells (PBMCs), obtained before the fourth cycle of nivolumab. The genes are TRBV11-1 and TRBJ2-5, with no clear D. The clonotype originates from a human donor with classical Hodgkin lymphoma. The CDR3 DNA follows: TGTGCCAGCAGCCCCAGGTTTGAGAAAGAGACCCAGTACTTC. This gives the protein CASSPRFEKETQYF.